The clone carrying this T cell receptor beta chain was observed many times. This entry belongs to a study of low-dose radiotherapy and immunotherapy resistance in tumors. Study context: Each patient was administered nivolumab intravenously at 240 mg, which was a flat dose, every two weeks, along with intravenous ipilimumab at 1 mg/kg every six weeks. Treatment included intravenous cyclophosphamide dosed at 200 mg/m2 every two weeks, one day before radiation and immunotherapy.

Sample time point: before trial treatment. Priming of first-strand cDNA relied on TRAV- and TRBV-specific primers (covering alpha and beta chains). PCR amplification of the TCRs was performed with Phusion for 20 PCR cycles, and it relied on a constant-region primer together with a V-primer adapter. Following isolation, mRNA was amplified via in vitro transcription. One entry per CDR3 protein results from TCRdb running MiXCR on the reads. Of 35,000 to 50,000 distinct CDR3 sequences detected, about a third appear once; the ten largest clones hold approximately 3.7%. This sequence was found in a male donor with gallbladder cancer. The sample here was PBMCs, taken before treatment.

As DNA, the CDR3 is TGCAGCGTTGAACGAAGCGGGACCGAAGCTTTCTTT. Translation: CSVERSGTEAFF. The V call is TRBV29-1, the J call TRBJ1-1; perhaps TRBD1 as D (5 bases). This CDR3 comprises 12 residues. V lost 2 bases, J lost 8 bases, and 12 bases lay in between. CDR1 and CDR2 (germline): SQVTM, ANQGSEA.